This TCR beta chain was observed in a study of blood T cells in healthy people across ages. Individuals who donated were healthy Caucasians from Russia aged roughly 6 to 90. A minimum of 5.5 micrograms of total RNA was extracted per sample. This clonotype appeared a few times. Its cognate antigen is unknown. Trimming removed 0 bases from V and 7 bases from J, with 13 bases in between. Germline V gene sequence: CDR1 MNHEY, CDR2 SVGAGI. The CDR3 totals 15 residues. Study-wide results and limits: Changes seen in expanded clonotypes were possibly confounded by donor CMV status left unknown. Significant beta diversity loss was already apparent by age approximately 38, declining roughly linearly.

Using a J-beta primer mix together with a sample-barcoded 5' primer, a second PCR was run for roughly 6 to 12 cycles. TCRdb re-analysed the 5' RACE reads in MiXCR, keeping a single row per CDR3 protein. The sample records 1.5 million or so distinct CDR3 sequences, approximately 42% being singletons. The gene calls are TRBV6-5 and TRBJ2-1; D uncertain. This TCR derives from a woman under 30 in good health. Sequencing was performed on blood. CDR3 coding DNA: TGTGCCAGCAGTTACTCGAGACGGTCTGGAAATGAGCAGTTCTTC. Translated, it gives CASSYSRRSGNEQFF.